This TCR beta chain was profiled in a study of blood T cell repertoires in COVID-19 (dated by TCRdb to 2020 to 2021). As for the study more broadly: The collaborator samples originated in the United States, Italy and Spain and spanned the acute and convalescent phases of COVID-19. Deeply sampled blood TCRbeta repertoires from subjects exposed to, actively infected with, or recovered from COVID-19 were included in the dataset. Where available, HLA class I and class II types were obtained from metadata supplied by the sample provider rather than from assay-based typing. The sample metadata nearly always contained a de-identified subject ID, COVID-19 status, age in years and sex. The material from the prospective study consisted of cDNA or gDNA derived from T cells, B-cell-depleted T cells, or PBMCs. The repertoires were released in a freely available public database meant as a resource for research on the immune response to SARS-CoV-2. The samples were drawn from the first 160 participants of the ongoing ImmuneRACE study and from about 1,200 subjects provided by 6 global collaborators. Overall results and qualifications from the work: The quantity of clinical and demographic metadata differed by source and by participant and was supplied without curation.

TCRbeta CDR3 regions were amplified from genomic DNA by means of the immunoSEQ Assay, a bias-controlled multiplex PCR. The paper's processing steps were these. Within the assay, amplification of reference gene primers was used to estimate how many nucleated cells each sample contained. To quantify the absolute abundance of each unique TCRbeta CDR3 rearrangement, sequence reads were collapsed and filtered. For each sample, productive Simpson clonality was calculated as the square root of Simpson's diversity index across productive rearrangements. Held by TCRdb, this immuneACCESS table contains in-frame sequences only and omits some clones. Under half of the omission traces to an unresolved V gene where checked; the cause of the rest is unknown. V and J calls and clone size are as listed in that table; D and trimming were resolved from the DNA. The sample has roughly 200,000 clones on record, 81% of them singletons. The ten largest make up 7.9% of the sample.

Between the V and J ends, shortened by 6 bases and 2 bases respectively, the junction contains 13 bases. The CDR3 runs 14 amino acids, cysteine and phenylalanine included. The DNA shown is the 42-base CDR3, in frame from base 1. Taken from the germline V gene, the CDR1 and CDR2 loops are MNHEY and SVGAGI. Collaborating institutions collected whole blood in K2EDTA tubes following their own protocols. For TCRbeta analysis, collaborators shipped samples in one of three forms: frozen whole blood, isolated PBMCs, or DNA extracted from either of those sample types. A word on this clone: What this receptor recognizes is not known. There are no base qualities to consult, and no much larger clone falls within one base.

Recombination linked TRBV6-5 to TRBJ1-2; the D gene is perhaps TRBD1, from 6 matching bases. The sample comprised peripheral blood. The TCR originated in a woman of 80 years or more with acute or convalescent COVID-19. The CDR3 here reads CASSTLQGNYGYTF. The DNA sequence is given as TGTGCCAGCAGCACACTACAGGGCAACTATGGCTACACCTTC.